The entry below gives a single T cell receptor (beta chain) sequence along with its context. The assay was immunoSEQ multiplex PCR, and TCRdb's table has in-frame clones only and misses some. The sample carries 90,000 to 120,000 clones, roughly nine tenths recorded once. This entry comes from a study of blood T cell repertoires in COVID-19. Study overall: Specimens from acute and convalescent COVID-19 originated in the United States, Italy and Spain.

Trimming removed 2 bases at V and 0 bases at J, with 10 bases between. This CDR3 spans 15 amino acids. From germline, CDR1 is MNHNY and CDR2 SVGAGI (reference sequence). Sequencing input: peripheral blood. The clonotype comes from a man aged 35-49 years with active or convalescent COVID-19. The rearrangement uses TRBV6-6 and TRBJ1-1, with D possibly TRBD1 on 5 matching bases. The CDR3 loop is CASSYTGGVNTEAFF. The CDR3 bases are TGTGCCAGCAGTTACACCGGGGGAGTGAACACTGAAGCTTTCTTT.